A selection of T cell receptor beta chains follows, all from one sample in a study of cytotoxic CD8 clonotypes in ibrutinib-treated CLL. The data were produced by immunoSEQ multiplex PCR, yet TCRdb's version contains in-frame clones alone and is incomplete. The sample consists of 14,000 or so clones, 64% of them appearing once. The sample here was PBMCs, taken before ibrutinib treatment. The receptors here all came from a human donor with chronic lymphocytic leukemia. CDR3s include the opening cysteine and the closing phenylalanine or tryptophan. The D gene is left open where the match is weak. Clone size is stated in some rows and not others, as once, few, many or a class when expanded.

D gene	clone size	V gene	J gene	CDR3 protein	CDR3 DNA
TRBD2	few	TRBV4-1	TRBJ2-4	CASSQDPSGGAGAKNIQYF	TGCGCCAGCAGCCAAGACCCTAGCGGGGGGGCCGGGGCCAAAAACATTCAGTACTTC
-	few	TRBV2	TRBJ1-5	CASTDLGQPQHF	TGTGCCAGCACGGACTTGGGTCAGCCCCAGCATTTT
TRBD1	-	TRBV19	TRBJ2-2	CASRRQGAGTGELFF	TGTGCCAGTAGACGACAGGGGGCTGGCACCGGGGAGCTGTTTTTT
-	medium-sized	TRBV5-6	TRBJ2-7	CASSTGGLHYEQYF	TGTGCCAGCAGCACCGGTGGACTCCACTACGAGCAGTACTTC
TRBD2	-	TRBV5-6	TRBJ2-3	CASRTSGGSTDTQYF	TGTGCCAGCAGGACAAGCGGGGGAAGCACAGATACGCAGTATTTT
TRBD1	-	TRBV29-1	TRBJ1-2	CSVPGQGSYGYTF	TGCAGCGTCCCGGGACAGGGAAGCTATGGCTACACCTTC
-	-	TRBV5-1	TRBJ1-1	CASSSLRGGNTEAFF	TGCGCCAGCAGCAGCCTGAGAGGGGGGAACACTGAAGCTTTCTTT
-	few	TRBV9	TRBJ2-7	CASSVGGEQYF	TGTGCCAGCAGCGTAGGCGGCGAGCAGTACTTC
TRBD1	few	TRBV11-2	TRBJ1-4	CASSLTGTETNEKLFF	TGTGCCAGCAGCTTAACCGGGACAGAGACTAATGAAAAACTGTTTTTT
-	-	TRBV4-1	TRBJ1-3	CASSQAQGSGNTIYF	TGCGCCAGCAGCCAAGCACAGGGCTCTGGAAACACCATATATTTT
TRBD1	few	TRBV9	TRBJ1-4	CASSDQTGANEKLFF	TGTGCCAGCAGCGACCAGACAGGGGCTAATGAAAAACTGTTTTTT
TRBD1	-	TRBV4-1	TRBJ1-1	CASSQDLGTGGTEAFF	TGCGCCAGCAGCCAAGATCTAGGGACAGGGGGCACTGAAGCTTTCTTT
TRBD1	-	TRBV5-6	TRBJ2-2	CASSLEGQGITGELFF	TGTGCCAGCAGCCTGGAGGGACAGGGTATCACCGGGGAGCTGTTTTTT
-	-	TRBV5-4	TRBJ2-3	CASSLAGLLPDTQYF	TGTGCCAGCAGCTTGGCCGGGCTCCTCCCAGATACGCAGTATTTT
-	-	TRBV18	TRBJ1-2	CASSHRDYGYTF	TGTGCCAGCTCTCACAGGGACTATGGCTACACCTTC
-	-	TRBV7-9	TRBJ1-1	CASSLEQGVRTEAFF	TGTGCCAGCAGCTTAGAACAGGGTGTGAGGACTGAAGCTTTCTTT
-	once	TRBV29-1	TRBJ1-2	CSVDPGIYGYTF	TGCAGCGTTGATCCTGGAATCTATGGCTACACCTTC
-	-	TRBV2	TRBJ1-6	CASSGPYNSPLHF	TGTGCCAGTTCGGGACCCTATAATTCACCCCTCCACTTT
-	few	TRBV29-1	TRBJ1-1	CSVLGQNTEAFF	TGCAGCGTGCTGGGACAGAACACTGAAGCTTTCTTT
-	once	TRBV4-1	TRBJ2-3	CASGPTTSTDTQYF	TGCGCCAGCGGCCCCACCACTAGCACAGATACGCAGTATTTT
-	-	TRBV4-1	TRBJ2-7	CASSQVGNEQYF	TGCGCCAGCAGCCAAGTTGGGAACGAGCAGTACTTC
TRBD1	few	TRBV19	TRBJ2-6	CASRTTDRARSGANVLTF	TGTGCCAGTAGAACCACGGACAGGGCCCGCTCTGGGGCCAACGTCCTGACTTTC
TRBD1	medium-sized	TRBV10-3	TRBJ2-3	CAIRGQGEDTQYF	TGTGCCATCAGGGGACAGGGGGAAGATACGCAGTATTTT
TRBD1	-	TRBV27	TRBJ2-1	CASSPHRGNNEQFF	TGTGCCAGCAGTCCCCACAGGGGAAACAATGAGCAGTTCTTC
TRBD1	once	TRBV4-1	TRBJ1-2	CASSQVGQGGSYTF	TGCGCCAGCAGCCAAGTAGGACAGGGTGGAAGCTACACCTTC
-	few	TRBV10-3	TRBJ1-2	CAIRLPGLVLGYTF	TGTGCCATCAGACTACCGGGGTTGGTGTTAGGCTACACCTTC
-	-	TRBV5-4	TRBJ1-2	CASSSNDRYHYGYTF	TGTGCCAGCAGCTCAAATGACAGGTACCACTATGGCTACACCTTC
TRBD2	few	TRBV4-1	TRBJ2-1	CASSPGGRGGPYNEQFF	TGCGCCAGCAGCCCCGGCGGGAGGGGGGGACCCTACAATGAGCAGTTCTTC
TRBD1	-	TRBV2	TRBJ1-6	CASTKGDRPNSPLHF	TGTGCCAGTACCAAGGGGGACAGGCCGAATTCACCCCTCCACTTT
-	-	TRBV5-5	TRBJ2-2	CASSLGGYRGTGELFF	TGTGCCAGCAGCCTAGGGGGTTACAGAGGTACCGGGGAGCTGTTTTTT
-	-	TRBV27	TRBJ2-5	CASSLSSQETQYF	TGTGCCAGCAGTTTGTCCTCCCAAGAGACCCAGTACTTC
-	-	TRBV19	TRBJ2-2	CASSIDRIGAGELFF	TGTGCCAGTAGTATTGACCGGATCGGTGCCGGGGAGCTGTTTTTT
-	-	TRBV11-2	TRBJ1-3	CASSLDPGPVSTIYF	TGTGCCAGCAGCTTAGATCCCGGGCCCGTAAGCACCATATATTTT
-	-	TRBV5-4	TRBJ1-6	CASSLDGIRNNSPLHF	TGTGCCAGCAGCTTGGATGGGATCCGGAATAATTCACCCCTCCACTTT
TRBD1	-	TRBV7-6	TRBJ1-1	CASSYGTGVVNTEAFF	TGTGCCAGCAGCTACGGGACAGGGGTGGTGAACACTGAAGCTTTCTTT
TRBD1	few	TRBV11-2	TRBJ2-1	CASSAGTGSYNEQFF	TGTGCCAGCAGCGCCGGGACAGGCTCCTACAATGAGCAGTTCTTC
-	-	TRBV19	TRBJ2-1	CASRRQSSYNEQFF	TGTGCCAGTAGGAGACAGAGCTCCTACAATGAGCAGTTCTTC
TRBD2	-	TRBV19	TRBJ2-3	CASSIEGTGGVDTQYF	TGTGCCAGTAGTATAGAGGGCACGGGGGGGGTAGATACGCAGTATTTT
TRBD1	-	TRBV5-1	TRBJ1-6	CASREGQGDSSPLHF	TGCGCCAGCAGAGAAGGACAGGGGGACAGTTCACCCCTCCACTTT
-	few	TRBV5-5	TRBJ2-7	CASSLYFSSYEQYF	TGTGCCAGCAGCTTGTATTTCTCCTCGTACGAGCAGTACTTC
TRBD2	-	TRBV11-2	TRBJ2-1	CASSFAGDEQFF	TGTGCCAGCAGCTTTGCGGGGGATGAGCAGTTCTTC
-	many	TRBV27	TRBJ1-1	CASSFDRFSEAFF	TGTGCCAGCAGTTTCGACAGGTTCTCTGAAGCTTTCTTT
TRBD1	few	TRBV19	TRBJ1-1	CASSIPTGGGNTEAFF	TGTGCCAGTAGTATCCCGACAGGGGGCGGGAACACTGAAGCTTTCTTT
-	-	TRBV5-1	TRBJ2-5	CASSFWEGEGETQYF	TGCGCCAGCAGCTTCTGGGAAGGGGAAGGAGAGACCCAGTACTTC
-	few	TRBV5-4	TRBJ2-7	CASSLESGVFGYEQYF	TGTGCCAGCAGCTTGGAATCAGGGGTTTTCGGTTACGAGCAGTACTTC
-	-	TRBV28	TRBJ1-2	CASRVYYGYTF	TGTGCCAGCCGGGTTTATTATGGCTACACCTTC
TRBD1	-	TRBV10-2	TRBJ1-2	CASSTGGSHGYTF	TGCGCCAGCAGTACAGGGGGATCCCATGGCTACACCTTC
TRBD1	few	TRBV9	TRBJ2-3	CASRRGQGTDTQYF	TGTGCCAGCAGACGAGGACAGGGCACAGATACGCAGTATTTT